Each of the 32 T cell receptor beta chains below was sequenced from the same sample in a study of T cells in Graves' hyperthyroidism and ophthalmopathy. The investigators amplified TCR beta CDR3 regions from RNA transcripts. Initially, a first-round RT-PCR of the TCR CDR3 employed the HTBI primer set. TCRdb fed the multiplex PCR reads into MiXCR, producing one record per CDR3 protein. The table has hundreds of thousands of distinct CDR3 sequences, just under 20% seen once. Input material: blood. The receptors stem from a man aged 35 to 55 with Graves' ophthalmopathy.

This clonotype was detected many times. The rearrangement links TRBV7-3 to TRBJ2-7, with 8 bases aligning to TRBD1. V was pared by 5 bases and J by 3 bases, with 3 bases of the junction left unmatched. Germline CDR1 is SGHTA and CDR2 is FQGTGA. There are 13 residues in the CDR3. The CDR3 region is CASSQDRDYEQYF. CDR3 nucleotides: TGTGCCAGCAGCCAGGACAGGGACTACGAGCAGTACTTC. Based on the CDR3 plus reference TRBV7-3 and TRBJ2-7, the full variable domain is GAGVSQTPSNKVTEKGKYVELRCDPISGHTALYWYRQSLGQGPEFLIYFQGTGAADDSGLPNDRFFAVRPEGSVSTLKIQRTERGDSAVYLCASSQDRDYEQYFGPGTRLTVT.

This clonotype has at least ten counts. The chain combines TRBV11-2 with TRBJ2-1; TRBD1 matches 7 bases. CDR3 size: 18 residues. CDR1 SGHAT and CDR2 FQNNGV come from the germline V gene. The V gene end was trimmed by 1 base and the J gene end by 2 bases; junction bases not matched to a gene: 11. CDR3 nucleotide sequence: TGTGCCAGCAGCTTAGCTTTTTTGGGACAGTCCGCCTACAATGAGCAGTTCTTC. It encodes CASSLAFLGQSAYNEQFF. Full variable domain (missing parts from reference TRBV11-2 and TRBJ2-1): EAGVAQSPRYKIIEKRQSVAFWCNPISGHATLYWYQQILGQGPKLLIQFQNNGVVDDSQLPKDRFSAERLKGVDSTLKIQPAKLEDSAVYLCASSLAFLGQSAYNEQFFGPGTRLTVL.

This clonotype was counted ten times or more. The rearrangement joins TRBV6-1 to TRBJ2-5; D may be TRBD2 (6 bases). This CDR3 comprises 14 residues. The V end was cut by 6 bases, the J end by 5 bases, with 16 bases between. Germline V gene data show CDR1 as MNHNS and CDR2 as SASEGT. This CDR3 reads CASRRYFREETQYF. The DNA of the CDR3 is TGTGCCAGCAGGCGCTATTTCCGGGAGGAGACCCAGTACTTC.

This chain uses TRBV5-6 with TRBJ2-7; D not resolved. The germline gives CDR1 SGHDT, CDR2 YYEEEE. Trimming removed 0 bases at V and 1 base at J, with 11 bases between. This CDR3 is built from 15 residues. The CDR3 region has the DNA TGTGCCAGCAGCTTGGGCCCGGACCGGTCCTACGAGCAGTACTTC. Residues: CASSLGPDRSYEQYF.

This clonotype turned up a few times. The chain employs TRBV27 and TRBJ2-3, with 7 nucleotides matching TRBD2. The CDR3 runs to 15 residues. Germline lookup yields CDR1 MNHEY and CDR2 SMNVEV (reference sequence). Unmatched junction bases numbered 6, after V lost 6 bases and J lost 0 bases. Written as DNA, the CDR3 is TGTGCCAGCAGGAGCCCTAGCGGTAGCACAGATACGCAGTATTTT. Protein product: CASRSPSGSTDTQYF.

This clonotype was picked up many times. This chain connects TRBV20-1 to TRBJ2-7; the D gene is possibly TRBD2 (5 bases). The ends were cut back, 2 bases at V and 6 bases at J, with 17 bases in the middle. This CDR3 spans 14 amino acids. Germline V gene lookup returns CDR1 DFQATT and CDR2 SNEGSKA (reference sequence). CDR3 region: CSARPEWGEREQYF. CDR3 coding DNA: TGCAGTGCTAGACCAGAATGGGGAGAGCGCGAGCAGTACTTC.

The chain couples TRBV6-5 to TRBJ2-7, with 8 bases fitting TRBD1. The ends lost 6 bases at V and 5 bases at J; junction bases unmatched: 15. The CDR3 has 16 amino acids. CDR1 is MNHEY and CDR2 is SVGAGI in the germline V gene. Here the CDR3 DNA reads TGTGCCAGCAGCACCCCGCGCAGGACAGGGACCCACGAGCAGTACTTC. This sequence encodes CASSTPRRTGTHEQYF.

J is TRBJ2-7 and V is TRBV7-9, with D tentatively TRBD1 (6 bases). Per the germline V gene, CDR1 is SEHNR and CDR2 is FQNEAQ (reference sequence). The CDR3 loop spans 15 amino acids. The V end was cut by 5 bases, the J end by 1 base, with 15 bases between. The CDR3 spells CASSPPYRESYEQYF. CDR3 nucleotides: TGTGCCAGCAGCCCCCCGTACAGGGAGTCCTACGAGCAGTACTTC.

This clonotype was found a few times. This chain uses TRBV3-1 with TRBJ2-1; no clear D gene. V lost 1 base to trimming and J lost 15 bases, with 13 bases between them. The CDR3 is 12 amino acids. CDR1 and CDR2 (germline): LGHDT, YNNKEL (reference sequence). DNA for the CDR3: TGTGCCAGCAGCCAAGTTTCAAGTTGGCCGTTCTTC. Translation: CASSQVSSWPFF.

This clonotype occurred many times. CDR3 sequence (DNA): TGTGCCAGCAGGGGGACAGGTGACACTGAAGCTTTCTTT. Translating gives CASRGTGDTEAFF. The chain carries TRBV6-2 or TRBV6-3 and TRBJ1-1; TRBD1 agrees at 8 bases. The V gene end was trimmed by 6 bases and the J gene end by 3 bases; junction bases not matched to a gene: 3. This CDR3 spans 13 amino acids. Germline loops: CDR1 MNHEY, CDR2 SVGEGT.

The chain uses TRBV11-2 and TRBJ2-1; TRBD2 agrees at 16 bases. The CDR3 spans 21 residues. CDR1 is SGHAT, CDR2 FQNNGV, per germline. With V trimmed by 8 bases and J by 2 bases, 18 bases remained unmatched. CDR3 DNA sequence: TGTGCCAGCGGATACCCCCCTACCGGGACTAGCGGGAGGGTACCCTACAATGAGCAGTTCTTC. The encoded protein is CASGYPPTGTSGRVPYNEQFF.

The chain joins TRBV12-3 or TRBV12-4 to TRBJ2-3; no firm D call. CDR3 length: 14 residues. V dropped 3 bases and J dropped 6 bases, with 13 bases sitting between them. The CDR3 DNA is TGTGCCAGCAGTTTTGGACGGATGACCGATACGCAGTATTTT. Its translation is CASSFGRMTDTQYF.

The DNA of the CDR3 is TGTGCCAGCAGCGAGGGACAGAACTCCTACGAGCAGTACTTC. Protein product: CASSEGQNSYEQYF. The genes are TRBV7-2 and TRBJ2-7; TRBD1 aligns across 7 bases. The CDR3 covers 14 residues. V was clipped by 5 bases and J by 0 bases; unmatched bases: 4. The germline V gene has CDR1 SGHTA and CDR2 FQGNSA.

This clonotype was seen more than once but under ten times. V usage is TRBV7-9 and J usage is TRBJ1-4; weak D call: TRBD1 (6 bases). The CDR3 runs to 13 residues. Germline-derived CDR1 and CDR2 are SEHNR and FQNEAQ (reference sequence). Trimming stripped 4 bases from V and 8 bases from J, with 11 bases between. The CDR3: CASSSPRGEKLFF. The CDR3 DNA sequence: TGTGCCAGCAGCTCCCCCAGGGGAGAAAAACTGTTTTTT.

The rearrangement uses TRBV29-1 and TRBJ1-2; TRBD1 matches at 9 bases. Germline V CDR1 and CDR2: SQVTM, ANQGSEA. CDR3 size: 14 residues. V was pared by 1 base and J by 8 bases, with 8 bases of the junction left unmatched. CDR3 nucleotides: TGCAGCGTTGAAGTTTTGGGACAGGGACGAGGCTACACCTTC. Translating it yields CSVEVLGQGRGYTF.

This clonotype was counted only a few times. Here the CDR3 reads CASSLGWAGTDEQFF. The CDR3 DNA reads TGTGCCAGCAGCTTAGGTTGGGCGGGGACGGATGAGCAGTTCTTC. This chain joins TRBV7-9 and TRBJ2-1; D might be TRBD2 (6 bases). CDR1 and CDR2 (germline): SEHNR, FQNEAQ (reference sequence). V was pared by 1 base and J by 8 bases, with 15 bases between. The CDR3 totals 15 residues.

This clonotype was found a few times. The CDR3 coding sequence is TGTGCCAGCAGCCAAGATGAACGGACCGGGGAGCTGTTTTTT. Translating gives CASSQDERTGELFF. The chain couples TRBV3-1 to TRBJ2-2; D is ambiguous. V was cut by 0 bases and J by 5 bases, with 7 bases left in between. Germline CDR1 reads LGHDT; CDR2 reads YNNKEL (reference sequence). This CDR3 has 14 residues.

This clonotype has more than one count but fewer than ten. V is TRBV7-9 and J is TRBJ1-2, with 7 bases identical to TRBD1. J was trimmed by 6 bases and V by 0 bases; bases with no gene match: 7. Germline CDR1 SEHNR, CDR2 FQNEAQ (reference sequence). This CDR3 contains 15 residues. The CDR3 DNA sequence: TGTGCCAGCAGCTTAGCGGGACAGACCCGGGATGGCTACACCTTC. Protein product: CASSLAGQTRDGYTF.

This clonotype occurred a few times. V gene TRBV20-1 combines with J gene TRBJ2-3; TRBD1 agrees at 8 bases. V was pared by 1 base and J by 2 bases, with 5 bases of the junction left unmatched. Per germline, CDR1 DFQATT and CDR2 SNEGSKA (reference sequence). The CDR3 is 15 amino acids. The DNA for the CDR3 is TGCAGTGCTAGAGGACAGGGGATTATCACAGATACGCAGTATTTT. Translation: CSARGQGIITDTQYF.

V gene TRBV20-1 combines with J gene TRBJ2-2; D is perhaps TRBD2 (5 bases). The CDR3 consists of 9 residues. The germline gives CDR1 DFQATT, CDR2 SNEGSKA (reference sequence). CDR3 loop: CGRTPELFF. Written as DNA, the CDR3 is TGCGGTAGGACTCCCGAGCTGTTTTTT.

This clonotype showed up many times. Here the CDR3 DNA reads TGTGCCAGCAGTTTAAGGACCACAAGCTCCTACGAGCAGTACTTC. This codes for CASSLRTTSSYEQYF. The V call is TRBV27, the J call TRBJ2-7; D gene unclear. Trimming removed 2 bases at V and 0 bases at J, with 11 bases between. The CDR3 totals 15 residues. Per the germline V gene, CDR1 is MNHEY and CDR2 is SMNVEV (reference sequence).

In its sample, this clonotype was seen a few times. The CDR3 spells CASSPDKGTANTEAFF. The CDR3 region has the DNA TGTGCCAGCAGCCCCGACAAAGGGACGGCGAACACTGAAGCTTTCTTT. The chain joins TRBV3-1 to TRBJ1-1, with D perhaps TRBD1 (5 bases). Per the germline V gene, CDR1 is LGHDT and CDR2 is YNNKEL (reference sequence). The V end lost 4 bases, the J end lost 1 base, and 16 bases lay between the germline ends. CDR3 length: 16 amino acids.

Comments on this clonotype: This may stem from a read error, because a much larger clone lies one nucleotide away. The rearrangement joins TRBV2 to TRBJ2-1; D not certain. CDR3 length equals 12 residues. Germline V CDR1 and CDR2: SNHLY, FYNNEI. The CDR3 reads CVSSSPFNEQFF. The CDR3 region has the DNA TGTGTCAGCAGTTCACCGTTCAATGAGCAGTTCTTC.

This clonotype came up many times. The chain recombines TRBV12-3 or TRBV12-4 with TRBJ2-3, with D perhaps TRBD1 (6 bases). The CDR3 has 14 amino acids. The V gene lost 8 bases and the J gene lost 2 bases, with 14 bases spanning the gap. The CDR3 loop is CASLVSGVTDTQYF. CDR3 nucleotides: TGTGCCAGCCTCGTATCAGGGGTCACAGATACGCAGTATTTT.

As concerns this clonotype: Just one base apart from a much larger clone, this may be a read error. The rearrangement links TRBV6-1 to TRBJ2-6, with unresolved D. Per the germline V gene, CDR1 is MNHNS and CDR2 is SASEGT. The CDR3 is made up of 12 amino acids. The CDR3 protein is CASSLNINVPTF. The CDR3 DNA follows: TGTGCCAGCAGCCTTAACATCAACGTCCCGACTTTC.

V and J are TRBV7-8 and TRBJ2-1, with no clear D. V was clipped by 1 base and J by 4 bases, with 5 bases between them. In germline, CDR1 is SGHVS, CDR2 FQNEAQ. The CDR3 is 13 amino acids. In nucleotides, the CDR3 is TGTGCCAGCAGCTTAGGGAAATACAATGAGCAGTTCTTC. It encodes CASSLGKYNEQFF.

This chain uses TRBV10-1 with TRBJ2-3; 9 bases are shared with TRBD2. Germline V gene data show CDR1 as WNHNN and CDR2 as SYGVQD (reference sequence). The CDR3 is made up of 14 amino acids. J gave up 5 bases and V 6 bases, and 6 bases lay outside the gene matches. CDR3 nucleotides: TGCGCCAGCAGACCGGGACTAGCAGGAGATACGCAGTATTTT. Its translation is CASRPGLAGDTQYF.

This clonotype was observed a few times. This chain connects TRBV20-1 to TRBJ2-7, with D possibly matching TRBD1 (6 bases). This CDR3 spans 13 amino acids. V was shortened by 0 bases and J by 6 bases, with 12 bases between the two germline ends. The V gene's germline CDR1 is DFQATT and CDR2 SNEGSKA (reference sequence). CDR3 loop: CSARDGQMREQYF. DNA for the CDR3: TGCAGTGCTAGAGACGGACAGATGCGCGAGCAGTACTTC.

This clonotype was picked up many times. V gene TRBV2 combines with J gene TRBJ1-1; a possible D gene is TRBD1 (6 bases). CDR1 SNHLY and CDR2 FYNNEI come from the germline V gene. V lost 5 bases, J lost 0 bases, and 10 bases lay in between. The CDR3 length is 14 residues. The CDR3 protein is CASSKDSVNTEAFF. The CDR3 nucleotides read TGTGCCAGCAGTAAGGACAGCGTGAACACTGAAGCTTTCTTT.

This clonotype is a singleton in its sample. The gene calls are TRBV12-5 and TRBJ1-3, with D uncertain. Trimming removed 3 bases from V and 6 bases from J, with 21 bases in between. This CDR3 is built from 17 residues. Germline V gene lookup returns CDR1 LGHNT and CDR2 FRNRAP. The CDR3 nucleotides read TGTGCTAGTGGTTTTCGAACCCCAATCGGGCTACAAAACACCATATATTTT. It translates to CASGFRTPIGLQNTIYF.

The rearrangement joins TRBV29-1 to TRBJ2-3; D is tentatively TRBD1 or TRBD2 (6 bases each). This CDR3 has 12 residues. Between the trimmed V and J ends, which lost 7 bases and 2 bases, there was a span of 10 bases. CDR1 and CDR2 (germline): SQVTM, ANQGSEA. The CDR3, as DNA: TGCAGCGGGAGGGGGGTCACAGATACGCAGTATTTT. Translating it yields CSGRGVTDTQYF.

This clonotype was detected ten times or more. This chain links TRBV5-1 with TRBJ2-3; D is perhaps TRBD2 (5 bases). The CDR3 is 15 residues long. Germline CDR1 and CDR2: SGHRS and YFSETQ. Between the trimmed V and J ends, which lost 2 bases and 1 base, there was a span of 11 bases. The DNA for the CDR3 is TGCGCCAGCAGCTTAACAGCGGAACGCACAGATACGCAGTATTTT. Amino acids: CASSLTAERTDTQYF. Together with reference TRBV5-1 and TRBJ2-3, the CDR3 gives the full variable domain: KAGVTQTPRYLIKTRGQQVTLSCSPISGHRSVSWYQQTPGQGLQFLFEYFSETQRNKGNFPGRFSGRQFSNSRSEMNVSTLELGDSALYLCASSLTAERTDTQYFGPGTRLTVL.